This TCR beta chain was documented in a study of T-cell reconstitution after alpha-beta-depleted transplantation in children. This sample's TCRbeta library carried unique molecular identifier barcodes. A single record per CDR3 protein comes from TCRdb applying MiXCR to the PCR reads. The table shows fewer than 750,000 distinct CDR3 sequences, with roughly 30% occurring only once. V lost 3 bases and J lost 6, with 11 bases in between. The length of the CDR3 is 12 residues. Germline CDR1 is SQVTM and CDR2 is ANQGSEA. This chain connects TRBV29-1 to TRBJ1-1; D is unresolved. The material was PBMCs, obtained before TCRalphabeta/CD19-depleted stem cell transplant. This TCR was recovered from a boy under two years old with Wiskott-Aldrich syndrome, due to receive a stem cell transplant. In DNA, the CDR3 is TGCAGCGTTGATATTGGGCGCGCTGAAGCTTTCTTT. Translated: CSVDIGRAEAFF.